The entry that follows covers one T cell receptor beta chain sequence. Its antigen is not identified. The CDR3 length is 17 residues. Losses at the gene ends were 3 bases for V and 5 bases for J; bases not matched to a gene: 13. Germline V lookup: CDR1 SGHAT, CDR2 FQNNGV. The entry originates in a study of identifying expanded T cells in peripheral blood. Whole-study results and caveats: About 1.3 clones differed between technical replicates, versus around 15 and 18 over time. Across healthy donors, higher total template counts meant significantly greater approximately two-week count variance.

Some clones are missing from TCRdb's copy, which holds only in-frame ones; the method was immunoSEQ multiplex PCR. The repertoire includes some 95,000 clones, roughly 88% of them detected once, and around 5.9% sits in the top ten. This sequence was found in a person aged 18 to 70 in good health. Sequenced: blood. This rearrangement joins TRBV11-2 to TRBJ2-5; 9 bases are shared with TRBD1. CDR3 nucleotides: TGTGCCAGCAGCTTGGGACAGGGCATTATTAAGAGGGAGACCCAGTACTTC. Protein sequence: CASSLGQGIIKRETQYF.